The present entry profiles one T cell receptor (beta chain) with its context. Data came from immunoSEQ multiplex PCR; TCRdb stores just in-frame clones and leaves some out. The table lists some 66,000 clones, 98% of them singletons. The CDR3 contains 14 residues. V was clipped by 3 bases and J by 7 bases; unmatched bases: 6. Germline CDR1 is SQVTM and CDR2 is ANQGSEA. The sample originates from a study of technical replicates of blood from a handful of donors. The clonotype originates from a human donor in good health. Material for sequencing was T cells isolated from PBMCs. This rearrangement joins TRBV29-1 to TRBJ2-2, with 9 positions matching TRBD1. CDR3 sequence reads: CSVEGDRVGGELFF. CDR3 sequence (DNA): TGCAGCGTTGAGGGGGACAGGGTCGGCGGGGAGCTGTTTTTT.